This T cell receptor beta chain emerged from a study of blood T cell repertoires in COVID-19. There are 14 residues in the CDR3. Germline CDR1 reads MNHEY; CDR2 reads SVGEGT. The germline V and J ends were trimmed by 6 bases and 3 bases, with 15 bases remaining between them. Sequenced by immunoSEQ multiplex PCR; TCRdb stores in-frame clones only, minus some. The data show under 200,000 clones, 80% seen once. This chain joins TRBV6-2 or TRBV6-3 and TRBJ2-7; D is perhaps TRBD1 (6 bases). The sequence derives from a man aged 70-80 years with active or convalescent COVID-19. The sample taken for sequencing was peripheral blood. The CDR3: CASSLTQGSYEQYF. The CDR3 DNA reads TGTGCCAGCAGCCTTACACAGGGAAGCTACGAGCAGTACTTC.